This TCR beta chain was identified in a study of early T cells in non-severe SARS-CoV-2 infection. About the research overall: Bulk RNA from unsorted whole blood was sequenced; chains were unpaired.

Via MiXCR, TCRdb re-called the 5' RACE reads, giving one row per CDR3 protein. The sample includes tens of thousands of distinct CDR3 sequences, about 8.9% of them seen just once. The CDR3 covers 12 residues. Germline V gives CDR1 LNHDA, CDR2 SQIVND (reference sequence). V lost 0 bases and J lost 3, with 3 bases in between. In its sample, this clonotype was seen many times. The chain couples TRBV19 to TRBJ2-7; D is undetermined. The receptor's source is an adult who was a healthcare worker with PCR-confirmed SARS-CoV-2 infection or an uninfected control (not recorded which). Sequenced sample: whole blood. CDR3 nucleotide sequence: TGTGCCAGTAGTATAGAAGGCTACGAGCAGTACTTC. Translation: CASSIEGYEQYF.